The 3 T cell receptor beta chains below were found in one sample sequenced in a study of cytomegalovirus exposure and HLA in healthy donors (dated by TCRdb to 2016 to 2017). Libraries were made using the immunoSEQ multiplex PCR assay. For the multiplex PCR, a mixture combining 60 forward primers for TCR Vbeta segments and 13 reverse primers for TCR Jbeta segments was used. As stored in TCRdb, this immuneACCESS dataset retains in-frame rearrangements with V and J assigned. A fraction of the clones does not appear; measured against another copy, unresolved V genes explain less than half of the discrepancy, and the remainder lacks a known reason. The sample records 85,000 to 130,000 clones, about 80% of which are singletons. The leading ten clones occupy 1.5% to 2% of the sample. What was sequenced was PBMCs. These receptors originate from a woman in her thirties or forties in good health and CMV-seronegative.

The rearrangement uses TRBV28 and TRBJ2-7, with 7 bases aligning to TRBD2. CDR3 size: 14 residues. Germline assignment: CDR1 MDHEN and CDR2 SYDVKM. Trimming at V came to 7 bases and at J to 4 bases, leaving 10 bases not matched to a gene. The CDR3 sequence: CASKQRGGGYEQYF. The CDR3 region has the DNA TGTGCCAGCAAACAGCGGGGAGGCGGGTACGAGCAGTACTTC.

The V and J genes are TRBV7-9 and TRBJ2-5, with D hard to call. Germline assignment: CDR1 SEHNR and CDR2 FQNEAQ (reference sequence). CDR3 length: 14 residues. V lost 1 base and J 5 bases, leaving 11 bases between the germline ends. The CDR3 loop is CASSLGVAGETQYF. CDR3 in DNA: TGTGCCAGCAGCTTAGGCGTAGCCGGGGAGACCCAGTACTTC.

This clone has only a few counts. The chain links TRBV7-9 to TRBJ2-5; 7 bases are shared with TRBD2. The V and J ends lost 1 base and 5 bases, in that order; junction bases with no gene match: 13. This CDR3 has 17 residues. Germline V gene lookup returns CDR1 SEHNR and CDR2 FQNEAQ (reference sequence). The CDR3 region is CASSLGIGGGRGETQYF. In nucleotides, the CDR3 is TGTGCCAGCAGCTTAGGTATCGGTGGCGGGAGAGGCGAGACCCAGTACTTC.